This TCR beta chain was sequenced for a study of blood T cell repertoires in COVID-19. Participant age was roughly 18 to 100 years, and participants resided in 20 to 30 US areas. Researchers sorted participants into cohorts using their self-reported clinical history. Libraries were prepared by immunoSEQ multiplex PCR; TCRdb keeps only in-frame clonotypes and omits some of them. The sample lists 300,000 to 450,000 clones; 80% to 90% were seen once. V lost 3 bases, J lost 3 bases, and 9 bases lay in between. Germline CDR1 is LGHDT and CDR2 is YNNKEL (reference sequence). CDR3 length: 13 amino acids. Sequenced material: PBMCs or T cells enriched from blood (not recorded which). This chain uses TRBV3-1 (or the pseudogene TRBV3-2) with TRBJ2-7; D might be TRBD2 (6 bases). This TCR was recovered from a man aged 25 to 45 who had recovered from COVID-19. The CDR3 loop is CASSQGRGYEQYF. CDR3 nucleotides: TGTGCCAGCAGCCAGGGGCGGGGCTACGAGCAGTACTTC.